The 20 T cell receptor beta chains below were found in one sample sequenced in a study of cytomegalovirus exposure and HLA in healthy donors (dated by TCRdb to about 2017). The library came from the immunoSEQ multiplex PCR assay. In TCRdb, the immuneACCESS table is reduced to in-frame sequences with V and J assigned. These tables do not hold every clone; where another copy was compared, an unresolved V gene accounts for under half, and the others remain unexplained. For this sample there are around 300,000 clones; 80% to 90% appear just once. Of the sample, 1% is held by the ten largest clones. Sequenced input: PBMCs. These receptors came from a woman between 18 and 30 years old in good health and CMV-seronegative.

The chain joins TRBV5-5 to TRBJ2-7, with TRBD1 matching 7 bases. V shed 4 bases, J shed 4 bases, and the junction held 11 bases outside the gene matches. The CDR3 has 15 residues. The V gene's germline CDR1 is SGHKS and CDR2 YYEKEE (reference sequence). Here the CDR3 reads CASSRFPGQLYEQYF. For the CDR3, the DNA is TGTGCCAGCAGCCGATTCCCGGGACAGTTATACGAGCAGTACTTC.

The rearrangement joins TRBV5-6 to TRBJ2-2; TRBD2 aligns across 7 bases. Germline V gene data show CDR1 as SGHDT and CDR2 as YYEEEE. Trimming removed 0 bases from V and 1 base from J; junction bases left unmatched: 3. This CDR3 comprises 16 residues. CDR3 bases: TGTGCCAGCAGCTTGGACGTAGCGGGGAACACCGGGGAGCTGTTTTTT. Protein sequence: CASSLDVAGNTGELFF. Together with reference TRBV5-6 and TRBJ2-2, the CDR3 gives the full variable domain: DAGVTQSPTHLIKTRGQQVTLRCSPKSGHDTVSWYQQALGQGPQFIFQYYEEEERQRGNFPDRFSGHQFPNYSSELNVNALLLGDSALYLCASSLDVAGNTGELFFGEGSRLTVL.

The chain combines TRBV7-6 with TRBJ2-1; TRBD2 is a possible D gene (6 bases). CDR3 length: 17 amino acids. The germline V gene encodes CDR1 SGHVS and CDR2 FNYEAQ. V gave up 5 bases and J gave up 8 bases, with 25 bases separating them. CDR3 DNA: TGTGCCAGCAGCCCTCGGGGTAGCGGAGTCCTATTGGATGAGCAGTTCTTC. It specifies CASSPRGSGVLLDEQFF.

Here the CDR3 reads CASSLNGYEQYF. DNA for the CDR3: TGTGCCAGCAGCTTAAACGGCTACGAGCAGTACTTC. The rearrangement links TRBV7-9 to TRBJ2-7; D call uncertain. Germline CDR1 is SEHNR and CDR2 is FQNEAQ (reference sequence). This CDR3 is built from 12 residues. The V end lost 2 bases, the J end lost 3 bases, and 5 bases lay between the germline ends.

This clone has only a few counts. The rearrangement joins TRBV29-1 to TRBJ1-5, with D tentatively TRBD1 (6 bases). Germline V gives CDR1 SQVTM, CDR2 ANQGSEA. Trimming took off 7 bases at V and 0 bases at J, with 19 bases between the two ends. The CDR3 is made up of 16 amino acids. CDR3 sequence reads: CSASTGWRYSNQPQHF. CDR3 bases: TGCAGCGCATCAACAGGGTGGAGATATAGCAATCAGCCCCAGCATTTT. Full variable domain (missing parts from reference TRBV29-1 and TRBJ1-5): SAVISQKPSRDICQRGTSLTIQCQVDSQVTMMFWYRQQPGQSLTLIATANQGSEATYESGFVIDKFPISRPNLTFSTLTVSNMSPEDSSIYLCSASTGWRYSNQPQHFGDGTRLSIL.

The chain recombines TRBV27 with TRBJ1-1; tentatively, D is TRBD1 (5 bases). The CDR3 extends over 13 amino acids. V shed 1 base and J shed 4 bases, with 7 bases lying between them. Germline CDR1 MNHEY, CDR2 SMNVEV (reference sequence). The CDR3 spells CASSLWGTTEAFF. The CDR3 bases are TGTGCCAGCAGTTTATGGGGCACCACTGAAGCTTTCTTT.

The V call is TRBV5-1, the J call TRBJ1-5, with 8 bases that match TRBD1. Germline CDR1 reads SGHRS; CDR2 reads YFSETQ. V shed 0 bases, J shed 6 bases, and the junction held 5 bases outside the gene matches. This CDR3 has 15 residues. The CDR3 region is CASSLVTGAGQPQHF. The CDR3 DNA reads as TGCGCCAGCAGCTTGGTGACAGGGGCCGGTCAGCCCCAGCATTTT.

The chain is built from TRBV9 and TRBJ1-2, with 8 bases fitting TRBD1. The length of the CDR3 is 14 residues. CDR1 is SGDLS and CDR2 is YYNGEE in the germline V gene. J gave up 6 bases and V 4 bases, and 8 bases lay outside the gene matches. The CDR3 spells CASSTGQGSDGYTF. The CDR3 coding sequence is TGTGCCAGCAGCACCGGACAGGGAAGCGATGGCTACACCTTC.

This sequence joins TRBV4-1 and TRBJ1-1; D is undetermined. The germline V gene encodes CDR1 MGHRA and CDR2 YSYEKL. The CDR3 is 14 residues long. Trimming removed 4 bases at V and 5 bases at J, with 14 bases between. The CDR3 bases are TGCGCCAGCAGCCGCTCCCTCGGGGATACTGAAGCTTTCTTT. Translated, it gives CASSRSLGDTEAFF.

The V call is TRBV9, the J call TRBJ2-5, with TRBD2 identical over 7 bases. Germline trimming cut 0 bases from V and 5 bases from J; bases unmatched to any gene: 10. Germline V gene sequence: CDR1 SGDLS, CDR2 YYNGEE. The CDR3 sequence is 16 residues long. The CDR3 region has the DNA TGTGCCAGCAGCGTAGAGGGACTACAATCCCCGGAGACCCAGTACTTC. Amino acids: CASSVEGLQSPETQYF.

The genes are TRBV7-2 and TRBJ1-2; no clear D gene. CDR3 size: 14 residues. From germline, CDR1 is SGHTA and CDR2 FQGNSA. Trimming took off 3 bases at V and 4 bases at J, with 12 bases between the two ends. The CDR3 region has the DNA TGTGCCAGCAGCTTTTTTATCGAGGGCTATGGCTACACCTTC. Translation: CASSFFIEGYGYTF.

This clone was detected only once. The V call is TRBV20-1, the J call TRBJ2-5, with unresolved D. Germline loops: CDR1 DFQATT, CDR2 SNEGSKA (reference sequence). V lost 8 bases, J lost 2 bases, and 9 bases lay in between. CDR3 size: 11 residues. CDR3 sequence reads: CSYTLQETQYF. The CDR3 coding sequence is TGCAGTTACACATTACAAGAGACCCAGTACTTC.

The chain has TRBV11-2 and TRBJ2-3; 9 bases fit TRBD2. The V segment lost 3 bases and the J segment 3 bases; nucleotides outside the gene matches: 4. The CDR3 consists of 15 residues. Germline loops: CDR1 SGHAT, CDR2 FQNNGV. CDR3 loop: CASSLREGRTDTQYF. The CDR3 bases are TGTGCCAGCAGCTTGCGGGAGGGCCGGACAGATACGCAGTATTTT.

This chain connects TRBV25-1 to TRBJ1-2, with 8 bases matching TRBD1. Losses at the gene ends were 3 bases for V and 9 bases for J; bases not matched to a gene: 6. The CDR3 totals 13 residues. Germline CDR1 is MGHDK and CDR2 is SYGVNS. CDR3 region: CASSDGTGRSYTF. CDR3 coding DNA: TGTGCCAGCAGTGATGGGACAGGACGGAGCTACACCTTC.

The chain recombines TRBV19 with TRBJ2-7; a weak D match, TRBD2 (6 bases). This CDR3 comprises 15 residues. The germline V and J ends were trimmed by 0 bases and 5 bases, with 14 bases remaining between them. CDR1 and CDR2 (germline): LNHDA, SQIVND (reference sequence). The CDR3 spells CASSIEGGPINEQYF. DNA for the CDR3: TGTGCCAGTAGTATAGAAGGAGGGCCCATCAACGAGCAGTACTTC. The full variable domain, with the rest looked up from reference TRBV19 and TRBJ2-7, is DGGITQSPKYLFRKEGQNVTLSCEQNLNHDAMYWYRQDPGQGLRLIYYSQIVNDFQKGDIAEGYSVSREKKESFPLTVTSAQKNPTAFYLCASSIEGGPINEQYFGPGTRLTVT.

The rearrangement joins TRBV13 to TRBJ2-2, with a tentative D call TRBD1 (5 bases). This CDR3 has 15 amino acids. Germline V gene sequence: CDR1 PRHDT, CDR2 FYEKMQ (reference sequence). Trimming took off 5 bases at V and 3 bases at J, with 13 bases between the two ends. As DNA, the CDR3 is TGTGCCAGCAGCCGGCCGGACAAGTACACCGGGGAGCTGTTTTTT. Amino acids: CASSRPDKYTGELFF.

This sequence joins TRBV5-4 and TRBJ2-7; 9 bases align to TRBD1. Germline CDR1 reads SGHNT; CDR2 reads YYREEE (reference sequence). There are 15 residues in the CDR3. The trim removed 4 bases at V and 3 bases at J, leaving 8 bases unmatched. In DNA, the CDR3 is TGTGCCAGCAGCCGAGGACAGGGGATTATCTACGAGCAGTACTTC. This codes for CASSRGQGIIYEQYF.

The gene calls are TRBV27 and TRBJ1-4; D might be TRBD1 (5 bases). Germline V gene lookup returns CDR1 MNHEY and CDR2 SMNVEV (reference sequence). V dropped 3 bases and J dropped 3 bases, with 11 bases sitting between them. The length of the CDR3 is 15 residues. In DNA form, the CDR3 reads TGTGCCAGCAGTTTGACGACAGCCTCTAATGAAAAACTGTTTTTT. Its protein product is CASSLTTASNEKLFF.

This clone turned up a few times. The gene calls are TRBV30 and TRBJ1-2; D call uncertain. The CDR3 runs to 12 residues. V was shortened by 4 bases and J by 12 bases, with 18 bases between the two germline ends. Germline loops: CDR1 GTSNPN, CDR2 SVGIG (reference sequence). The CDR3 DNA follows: TGTGCCTGGACGACCGGGATAGGGAGACACACCTTC. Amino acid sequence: CAWTTGIGRHTF.

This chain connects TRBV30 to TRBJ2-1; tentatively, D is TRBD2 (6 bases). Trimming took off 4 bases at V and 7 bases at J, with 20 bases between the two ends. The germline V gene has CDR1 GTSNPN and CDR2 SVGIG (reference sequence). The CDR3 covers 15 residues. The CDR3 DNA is TGTGCCTGGAAACTCGGGTTAGCGGATAAGAATGAGCAGTTCTTC. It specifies CAWKLGLADKNEQFF. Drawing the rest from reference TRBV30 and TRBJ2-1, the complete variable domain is SQTIHQWPATLVQPVGSPLSLECTVEGTSNPNLYWYRQAAGRGLQLLFYSVGIGQISSEVPQNLSASRPQDRQFILSSKKLLLSDSGFYLCAWKLGLADKNEQFFGPGTRLTVL.